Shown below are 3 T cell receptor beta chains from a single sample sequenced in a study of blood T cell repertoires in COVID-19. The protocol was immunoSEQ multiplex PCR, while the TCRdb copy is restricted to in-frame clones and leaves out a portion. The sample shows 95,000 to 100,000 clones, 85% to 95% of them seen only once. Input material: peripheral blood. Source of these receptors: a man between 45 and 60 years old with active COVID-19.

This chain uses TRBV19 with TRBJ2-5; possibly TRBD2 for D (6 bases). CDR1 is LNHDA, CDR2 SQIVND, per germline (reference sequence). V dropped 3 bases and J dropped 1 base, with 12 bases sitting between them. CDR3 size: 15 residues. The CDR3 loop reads CASSMVSEGQETQYF. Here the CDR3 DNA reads TGTGCCAGTAGTATGGTTTCGGAGGGCCAAGAGACCCAGTACTTC.

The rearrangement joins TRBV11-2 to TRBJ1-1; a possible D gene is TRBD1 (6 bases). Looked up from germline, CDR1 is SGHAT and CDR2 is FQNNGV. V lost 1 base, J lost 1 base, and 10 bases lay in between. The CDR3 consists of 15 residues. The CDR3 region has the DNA TGTGCCAGCAGCTTAGTTCGGGGGGCGAACACTGAAGCTTTCTTT. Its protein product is CASSLVRGANTEAFF.

The CDR3 sequence is CASSLAGTVQETQYF. The CDR3 nucleotides read TGCGCCAGCAGCTTGGCCGGGACTGTACAAGAGACCCAGTACTTC. The chain links TRBV5-1 to TRBJ2-5; D perhaps matches TRBD2 (6 bases). V dropped 0 bases and J dropped 2 bases, with 11 bases sitting between them. This CDR3 spans 15 amino acids. Germline V gene sequence: CDR1 SGHRS, CDR2 YFSETQ.